The 21 T cell receptor beta chains given below trace back to one sample, sequenced in a study of identical twins. Each CDR3 protein gets one entry after TCRdb re-called the 5' RACE reads with MiXCR. The table records 750,000 to 950,000 distinct CDR3 sequences, approximately 13% of them present only once. This sample also appeared in a second study, on yellow fever vaccine responses in identical twins.

Sequencing was carried out using PBMCs. The receptor set was obtained from a woman under 30 in good health.

The chain employs TRBV20-1 and TRBJ2-5; 9 bases line up with TRBD2. V lost 8 bases to trimming and J lost 5 bases; unmatched junction nucleotides: 12. Germline V CDR1 and CDR2: DFQATT, SNEGSKA (reference sequence). This CDR3 is built from 14 residues. The CDR3 region is CSPRASGAGETQYF. CDR3 in DNA: TGCAGTCCCAGGGCTAGCGGGGCGGGGGAGACCCAGTACTTC.

This clonotype was seen repeatedly, ten times or more. This chain connects TRBV7-9 to TRBJ2-4; 9 nucleotides match TRBD1. Trimming at V came to 5 bases and at J to 6 bases, leaving 8 bases not matched to a gene. Germline V lookup: CDR1 SEHNR, CDR2 FQNEAQ (reference sequence). This CDR3 has 15 residues. The CDR3 sequence: CASSTGGPRLNIQYF. In DNA, the CDR3 is TGTGCCAGCAGCACAGGGGGCCCCAGGCTAAACATTCAGTACTTC.

The chain carries TRBV4-1 and TRBJ1-1, with unresolved D. This CDR3 comprises 13 residues. Looked up from germline, CDR1 is MGHRA and CDR2 is YSYEKL. Trimming cost V 1 base and J 7 bases, with 10 bases left between them. Here the CDR3 reads CASSQGRPGEAFF. For the CDR3, the DNA is TGCGCCAGCAGCCAAGGTAGGCCGGGTGAAGCTTTCTTT.

The chain is built from TRBV20-1 and TRBJ2-2; D is possibly TRBD1 (6 bases). Germline assignment: CDR1 DFQATT and CDR2 SNEGSKA (reference sequence). V gave up 6 bases and J gave up 7 bases, with 21 bases separating them. This CDR3 region has 15 residues. The CDR3: CSARPGQQPIGELFF. The DNA of the CDR3 is TGCAGTGCACGGCCGGGACAACAGCCCATCGGGGAGCTGTTTTTT.

This clonotype was counted ten times or more. The gene calls are TRBV3-1 and TRBJ1-2; D not resolved. In germline, CDR1 is LGHDT, CDR2 YNNKEL (reference sequence). The length of the CDR3 is 13 residues. The ends were cut back, 4 bases at V and 6 bases at J, with 12 bases in the middle. The CDR3 DNA is TGTGCCAGCAGCCCTTCCGGGATGGATGGCTACACCTTC. It yields the protein CASSPSGMDGYTF.

This chain joins TRBV18 and TRBJ2-2; possibly TRBD1 or TRBD2 for D (5 bases each). Between the trimmed V and J ends, which lost 5 bases and 6 bases, there was a span of 16 bases. The CDR3 covers 15 residues. Germline lookup yields CDR1 KGHSH and CDR2 LQKENI. This CDR3 is CASSSGPGLAGELFF. CDR3 bases: TGTGCCAGCTCATCGGGGCCGGGATTGGCCGGGGAGCTGTTTTTT.

This clonotype was counted between two and nine times. The CDR3 is CASSLGRPEEKLFF. The CDR3 DNA follows: TGCGCCAGCAGCTTGGGCAGGCCGGAGGAAAAACTGTTTTTT. The chain links TRBV5-1 to TRBJ1-4; D call uncertain. The CDR3 is made up of 14 amino acids. Trimming took off 0 bases at V and 8 bases at J, with 11 bases between the two ends. Germline V gene lookup returns CDR1 SGHRS and CDR2 YFSETQ.

The chain couples TRBV21-1 to TRBJ2-7. TRBV21-1 has pseudogene status. The CDR3 runs to 12 residues. The CDR3, as DNA: TGTGCCAGCAGCAAAGGCGGAGACGAGCAGTACGTC. Translated: CASSKGGDEQYV.

The chain combines TRBV15 with TRBJ1-5, with D possibly being TRBD1 (5 bases). V was shortened by 0 bases and J by 9 bases, with 15 bases between the two germline ends. The germline V gene encodes CDR1 LNHNV and CDR2 YYDKDF (reference sequence). The CDR3 is 15 residues long. CDR3: CATSRDSAGPWPQHF. CDR3 nucleotide sequence: TGTGCCACCAGCAGAGATTCAGCAGGGCCATGGCCCCAGCATTTT.

In its sample, this clonotype was seen a few times. The gene calls are TRBV5-1 and TRBJ1-1; D is unresolved. The CDR3 consists of 16 residues. V was trimmed by 4 bases and J by 0 bases, leaving 16 bases between them. In germline, CDR1 is SGHRS, CDR2 YFSETQ. The CDR3 here is CASSINPGTMNTEAFF. CDR3 DNA sequence: TGCGCCAGCAGCATCAACCCCGGTACAATGAACACTGAAGCTTTCTTT.

The V and J genes are TRBV2 and TRBJ2-7; D possibly corresponds to TRBD1 (5 bases). Germline CDR1 reads SNHLY; CDR2 reads FYNNEI. The V gene lost 4 bases and the J gene lost 13 bases, with 17 bases spanning the gap. This CDR3 is built from 12 residues. Here the CDR3 DNA reads TGTGCCAGCAGTGCGACAGCCGATTTCGTATACGTC. It yields the protein CASSATADFVYV.

The chain uses TRBV29-1 and TRBJ2-1, with a weak D call TRBD1 (5 bases). The V end lost 2 bases, the J end lost 6 bases, and 11 bases lay between the germline ends. This CDR3 contains 13 residues. Germline assignment: CDR1 SQVTM and CDR2 ANQGSEA. The CDR3 coding sequence is TGCAGCGTTGAAAGGTACAGGATCAATGAGCAGTTCTTC. Translating it yields CSVERYRINEQFF.

This clonotype was seen a handful of times. The chain uses TRBV5-6 and TRBJ2-2; D unclear. Looked up from germline, CDR1 is SGHDT and CDR2 is YYEEEE. This CDR3 has 15 amino acids. Trimming took 4 bases from V and 4 from J, leaving 14 bases between them. CDR3: CASSPRYMATGELFF. CDR3 bases: TGTGCCAGCAGCCCCCGGTACATGGCCACCGGGGAGCTGTTTTTT.

This clonotype appeared a few times. The chain has TRBV11-2 and TRBJ1-3, with 7 bases matching TRBD1. CDR3 length: 16 amino acids. J was trimmed by 0 bases and V by 5 bases; bases with no gene match: 7. CDR1 is SGHAT, CDR2 FQNNGV, per germline. The CDR3 is CASSPTGSYSGNTIYF. The CDR3 DNA is TGTGCCAGCAGCCCGACAGGGTCTTACTCTGGAAACACCATATATTTT.

This clonotype was counted between two and nine times. CDR3 region: CASSWSLGLLGEQFF. Written as DNA, the CDR3 is TGTGCCAGCAGTTGGTCGCTAGGCCTGTTGGGTGAGCAGTTCTTC. The genes are TRBV12-3 or TRBV12-4 and TRBJ2-1; D call uncertain. The CDR3 has 15 amino acids. V was pared by 4 bases and J by 9 bases, with 19 bases between.

The sample holds one count of this clonotype. The chain is built from TRBV27 and TRBJ1-1; D is possibly TRBD1 (5 bases). The CDR3 is made up of 12 amino acids. Germline V CDR1 and CDR2: MNHEY, SMNVEV (reference sequence). The CDR3 coding sequence is TGTGTCAGTAGGGCCGGGGCGACAGAAGCTTTCTTT. This codes for CVSRAGATEAFF.

V gene TRBV11-2 combines with J gene TRBJ2-5; D possibly matches TRBD1 or TRBD2 (5 bases each). V was cut by 8 bases and J by 0 bases, with 7 bases left in between. Looked up from germline, CDR1 is SGHAT and CDR2 is FQNNGV. CDR3 size: 12 residues. The CDR3 spells CASEGNQETQYF. The CDR3 nucleotides are TGTGCCAGCGAGGGGAACCAAGAGACCCAGTACTTC. The entire variable domain, with the rest obtained from reference TRBV11-2 and TRBJ2-5, is as follows: EAGVAQSPRYKIIEKRQSVAFWCNPISGHATLYWYQQILGQGPKLLIQFQNNGVVDDSQLPKDRFSAERLKGVDSTLKIQPAKLEDSAVYLCASEGNQETQYFGPGTRLLVL.

This clonotype was counted at least ten times. The rearrangement links TRBV16 to TRBJ2-5; D not resolved. The CDR3 spans 13 residues. Germline CDR1 and CDR2: KGHSY and FQNENV. V lost 1 base and J lost 1, with 4 bases in between. This CDR3 is CASSQWFQETQYF. The CDR3 DNA is TGTGCCAGCAGCCAATGGTTCCAAGAGACCCAGTACTTC.

This clonotype was recorded a few times. The gene calls are TRBV6-5 and TRBJ2-2; weak D call: TRBD2 (5 bases). With 4 bases removed from V and 7 bases from J, the gap between germline ends came to 16 bases. The CDR3 has 15 residues. CDR1 is MNHEY and CDR2 is SVGAGI in the germline V gene. The CDR3: CASSSYGPRGGELFF. CDR3 coding DNA: TGTGCCAGCAGTTCTTACGGGCCCCGGGGCGGGGAGCTGTTTTTT.

This clonotype was found a few times. The chain uses TRBV12-3 or TRBV12-4 and TRBJ1-6; maybe TRBD1 (5 bases). This CDR3 contains 15 residues. Trimming shortened V by 10 bases and J by 1 base, and 14 bases separated the two germline ends. The CDR3, as DNA: TGTGCCACCCAGGGAGCTGGTTCCTATAATTCACCCCTCCACTTT. Its translation is CATQGAGSYNSPLHF.

V usage is TRBV6-5 and J usage is TRBJ1-6; TRBD1 is a possible D gene (5 bases). Per the germline V gene, CDR1 is MNHEY and CDR2 is SVGAGI. V shed 2 bases and J shed 9 bases, with 11 bases lying between them. The CDR3 is 14 residues long. In nucleotides, the CDR3 is TGTGCCAGCAGTTACCGGGGCAATACTTCACCCCTCCACTTT. This sequence encodes CASSYRGNTSPLHF.